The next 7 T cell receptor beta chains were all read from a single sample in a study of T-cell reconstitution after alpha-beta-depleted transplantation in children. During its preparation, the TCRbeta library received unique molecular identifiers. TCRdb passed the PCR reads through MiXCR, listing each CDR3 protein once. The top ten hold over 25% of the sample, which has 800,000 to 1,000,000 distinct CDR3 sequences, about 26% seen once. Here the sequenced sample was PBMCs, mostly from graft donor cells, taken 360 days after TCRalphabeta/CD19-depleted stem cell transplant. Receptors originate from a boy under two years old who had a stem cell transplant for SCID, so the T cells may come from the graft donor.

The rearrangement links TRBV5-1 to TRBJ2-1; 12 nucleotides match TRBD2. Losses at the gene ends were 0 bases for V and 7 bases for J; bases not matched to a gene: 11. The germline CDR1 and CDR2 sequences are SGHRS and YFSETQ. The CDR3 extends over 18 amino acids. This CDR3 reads CASSLVASGGANYNEQFF. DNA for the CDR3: TGCGCCAGCAGCTTGGTAGCTAGCGGGGGGGCCAATTATAATGAGCAGTTCTTC.

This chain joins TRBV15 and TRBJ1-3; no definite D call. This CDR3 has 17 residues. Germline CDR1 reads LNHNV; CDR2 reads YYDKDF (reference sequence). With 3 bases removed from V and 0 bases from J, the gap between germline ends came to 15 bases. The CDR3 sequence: CATSRWAGSTSGNTIYF. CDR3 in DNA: TGTGCCACCAGCAGGTGGGCCGGCTCCACCTCTGGAAACACCATATATTTT.

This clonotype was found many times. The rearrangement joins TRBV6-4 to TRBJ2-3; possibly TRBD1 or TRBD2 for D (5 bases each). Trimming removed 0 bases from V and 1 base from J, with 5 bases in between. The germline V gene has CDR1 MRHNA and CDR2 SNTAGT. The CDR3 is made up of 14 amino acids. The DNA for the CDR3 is TGTGCCAGCAGTGACTCGGGGGGCACAGATACGCAGTATTTT. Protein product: CASSDSGGTDTQYF.

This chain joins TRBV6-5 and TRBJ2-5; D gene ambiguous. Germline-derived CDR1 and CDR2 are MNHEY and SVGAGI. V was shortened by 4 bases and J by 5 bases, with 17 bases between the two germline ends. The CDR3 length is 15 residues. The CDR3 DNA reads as TGTGCCAGCAGTTTCACTCAAAACGCTGGGGAGACCCAGTACTTC. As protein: CASSFTQNAGETQYF.

The CDR3 nucleotides read TGCAGCGTCGGGGGGCGCGTAAATGAGCAGTTCTTC. Its protein is CSVGGRVNEQFF. V and J are TRBV29-1 and TRBJ2-1; D possibly corresponds to TRBD2 (7 bases). Germline assignment: CDR1 SQVTM and CDR2 ANQGSEA. V was trimmed by 6 bases and J by 7 bases, leaving 13 bases between them. The CDR3 sequence is 12 residues long.

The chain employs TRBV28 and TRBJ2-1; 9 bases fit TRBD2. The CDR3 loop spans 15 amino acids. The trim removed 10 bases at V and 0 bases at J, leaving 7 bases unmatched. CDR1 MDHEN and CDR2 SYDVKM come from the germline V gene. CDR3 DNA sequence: TGTGCCACGGTAGCGGGGGCTTTCTCCTACAATGAGCAGTTCTTC. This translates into CATVAGAFSYNEQFF.

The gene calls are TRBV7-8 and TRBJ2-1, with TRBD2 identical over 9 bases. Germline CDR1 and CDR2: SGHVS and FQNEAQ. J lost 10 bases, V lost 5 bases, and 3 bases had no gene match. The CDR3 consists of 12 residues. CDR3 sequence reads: CASSVGLAEQFF. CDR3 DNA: TGTGCCAGCAGCGTCGGACTAGCGGAGCAGTTCTTC.